This T cell receptor (beta chain) was obtained from a study of Graves' ophthalmopathy and Graves' hyperthyroidism. The V and J ends lost 4 bases and 6 bases, in that order; junction bases with no gene match: 14. Germline lookup yields CDR1 SQVTM and CDR2 ANQGSEA. The CDR3 runs 15 residues. Study results and caveats: Ophthalmopathy and stable hyperthyroidism were discriminated by a 13-signature model, with roughly 88% sensitivity and about 82% specificity. Blood also contained most of the expanded thyroid clonotypes above 0.001 frequency.

The hyperthyroidism patients had a new diagnosis of under 2 months' duration and were aged 18 to 65. As the template, RNA transcripts were used to amplify TCR beta CDR3 regions. The authors performed first-round RT-PCR with HTBI primers and then a second-round multiplex PCR. TCRdb called the multiplex PCR reads again in MiXCR, with one record for every CDR3 protein. The table records approximately 1.2 million distinct CDR3 sequences, about 36% of them present only once. Points on this clonotype: Its cognate antigen is unknown.

What was sequenced was peripheral blood or thyroid tissue (not recorded which). The receptor's source is an adult man with Graves' hyperthyroidism. The chain is built from TRBV29-1 and TRBJ1-2; 7 nucleotides match TRBD1. CDR3 DNA sequence: TGCAGCGTTGGATCGGTCGACAGGGTGGAGGATGGCTACACCTTC. Its protein product is CSVGSVDRVEDGYTF.